The next 24 T cell receptor beta chains were all read from a single sample in a study of blood T cell repertoires in COVID-19 (dated by TCRdb to about 2020). The library was produced with the immunoSEQ multiplex PCR assay. TCRdb limited this immuneACCESS table to in-frame rearrangements with V and J called. A share of clones is missing; checked studies link under half to unresolved V genes, and the rest is unexplained. The sample table holds 52,000 or so clones, of which 84% were seen once. The ten largest make up under 3% of the sample. Sequencing used peripheral blood. These receptors all come from a man aged 50 to 59 with acute or convalescent COVID-19.

The gene calls are TRBV6-5 and TRBJ2-7; 7 bases line up with TRBD1. The germline CDR1 and CDR2 sequences are MNHEY and SVGAGI. The CDR3 has 14 amino acids. V lost 6 bases, J lost 1 base, and 6 bases stayed unmatched. CDR3 in DNA: TGTGCCAGCAGCCGGGGACAGACTTCCTACGAGCAGTACTTC. As protein: CASSRGQTSYEQYF.

The chain is built from TRBV19 and TRBJ2-1, with 8 bases lining up with TRBD2. The germline V gene encodes CDR1 LNHDA and CDR2 SQIVND (reference sequence). The CDR3 is made up of 14 amino acids. Trimming at V came to 8 bases and at J to 3 bases, leaving 6 bases not matched to a gene. The CDR3 here is CASGNSGSYNEQFF. In DNA form, the CDR3 reads TGTGCCAGTGGAAACAGCGGGAGCTACAATGAGCAGTTCTTC.

V is TRBV6-6 and J is TRBJ1-4; D ambiguous. The CDR3 contains 15 residues. Trimming took 8 bases from V and 0 from J, leaving 13 bases between them. Germline lookup yields CDR1 MNHNY and CDR2 SVGAGI (reference sequence). The CDR3 sequence: CASVEDYTTNEKLFF. The CDR3, as DNA: TGTGCCAGCGTAGAGGACTATACAACTAATGAAAAACTGTTTTTT.

The chain uses TRBV11-1 and TRBJ2-5; D gene unclear. V lost 2 bases and J 5 bases, leaving 6 bases between the germline ends. The CDR3 sequence is 12 residues long. CDR1 and CDR2 from the germline V gene are SGHAT and FQDESV (reference sequence). The CDR3 protein is CASSLRQETQYF. The CDR3 DNA follows: TGTGCCAGCAGCTTACGTCAGGAGACCCAGTACTTC.

In its sample, this clone was seen a few times. The V call is TRBV7-8, the J call TRBJ2-7, with 9 bases lining up with TRBD2. This CDR3 is 15 amino acids long. Trimming took 5 bases from V and 2 from J; bases not matched to a gene: 7. Germline V gives CDR1 SGHVS, CDR2 FQNEAQ. CDR3 residues: CASSRDGGGAYEQYF. CDR3 bases: TGTGCCAGCAGCCGAGATGGCGGGGGGGCCTACGAGCAGTACTTC. Variable domain in full (rest from reference TRBV7-8 and TRBJ2-7): GAGVSQSPRYKVAKRGQDVALRCDPISGHVSLFWYQQALGQGPEFLTYFQNEAQLDKSGLPSDRFFAERPEGSVSTLKIQRTQQEDSAVYLCASSRDGGGAYEQYFGPGTRLTVT.

The chain is built from TRBV3-1 (or the pseudogene TRBV3-2) and TRBJ1-2; possible D gene TRBD1, 5 bases. The V gene's germline CDR1 is LGHDT and CDR2 YNNKEL (reference sequence). The CDR3 covers 13 residues. V was cut by 1 base and J by 5 bases, with 8 bases left in between. The DNA of the CDR3 is TGTGCCAGCAGCCAAGTGGGGCCTTATGGCTACACCTTC. Translated: CASSQVGPYGYTF.

The V call is TRBV25-1, the J call TRBJ1-6, with no clear D. The germline V gene encodes CDR1 MGHDK and CDR2 SYGVNS. The CDR3 covers 15 residues. Trimming took 3 bases from V and 3 from J, leaving 9 bases between them. CDR3 nucleotide sequence: TGTGCCAGCAGTGAGGAGTCATTCTATAATTCACCCCTCCACTTT. Protein: CASSEESFYNSPLHF.

The V and J genes are TRBV5-1 and TRBJ2-3; 8 bases are shared with TRBD1. Losses at the gene ends were 5 bases for V and 3 bases for J; bases not matched to a gene: 5. The CDR3 runs 14 residues. Per the germline V gene, CDR1 is SGHRS and CDR2 is YFSETQ. The CDR3 sequence is CASSEGQATDTQYF. Written as DNA, the CDR3 is TGCGCCAGCAGTGAGGGACAGGCGACAGATACGCAGTATTTT.

A remark on this clone: Because it lacks the conserved phenylalanine or tryptophan at the end, this CDR3 is likely a read error. The DNA is left out, because the CDR3 cannot be placed on it with certainty; the CDR3 is given as TCRdb lists it. CDR3 loop: CASSARPGTVI. The chain is built from TRBV28 and TRBJ1-1; TRBD1 is the table's D call, not checked against the DNA. A total of 11 residues make up the CDR3, ends included. Germline values: CDR1 MDHEN, CDR2 SYDVKM.

The V call is TRBV28, the J call TRBJ1-5; maybe TRBD1 (5 bases). The germline gives CDR1 MDHEN, CDR2 SYDVKM. V was pared by 5 bases and J by 7 bases, with 15 bases between. The CDR3 is made up of 14 amino acids. DNA for the CDR3: TGTGCCAGCAGTCCTGGGGGGGGAGGACAGCCCCAGCATTTT. Translation: CASSPGGGGQPQHF.

The CDR3 reads CASSEQGHTEAFF. CDR3 DNA sequence: TGCGCCAGCAGTGAGCAGGGCCACACTGAAGCTTTCTTT. V gene TRBV10-2 combines with J gene TRBJ1-1; D is possibly TRBD1 (5 bases). V dropped 2 bases and J dropped 3 bases, with 7 bases sitting between them. Germline CDR1 WSHSY, CDR2 SAAADI. The CDR3 loop spans 13 amino acids.

The J gene is TRBJ2-4, the V gene TRBV7-9; D not certain. CDR1 and CDR2 (germline): SEHNR, FQNEAQ (reference sequence). The CDR3 is 12 amino acids. V lost 5 bases to trimming and J lost 10 bases, with 12 bases between them. The CDR3 reads CASSPEADIQYF. Written as DNA, the CDR3 is TGTGCCAGCAGCCCCGAGGCCGATATTCAGTACTTC.

The table lists this clone with a count of one. The chain joins TRBV29-1 to TRBJ2-7; D is perhaps TRBD2 (5 bases). With 6 bases removed from V and 3 bases from J, the gap between germline ends came to 15 bases. From germline, CDR1 is SQVTM and CDR2 ANQGSEA. This CDR3 is 13 amino acids long. The DNA for the CDR3 is TGCAGCGTCCCTAACTTAGAGGGCTACGAGCAGTACTTC. Protein sequence: CSVPNLEGYEQYF.

The gene calls are TRBV2 and TRBJ1-2, with D possibly TRBD1 on 6 matching bases. The CDR3 has 14 amino acids. Trimming left V 7 bases short and J 4 bases short, with 16 bases between. CDR1 is SNHLY, CDR2 FYNNEI, per germline. This CDR3 is CASITRDMVYGYTF. In DNA, the CDR3 is TGTGCCAGCATAACCCGGGACATGGTCTATGGCTACACCTTC.

The chain joins TRBV27 to TRBJ1-2, with TRBD1 as a possible D gene (6 bases). Trimming shortened V by 5 bases and J by 0 bases, and 16 bases separated the two germline ends. Germline lookup yields CDR1 MNHEY and CDR2 SMNVEV (reference sequence). This CDR3 region has 16 residues. The CDR3, as DNA: TGTGCCAGCAGTAACAGGGAAACCTTAGCTAACTATGGCTACACCTTC. Protein product: CASSNRETLANYGYTF.

This clone turned up a few times. The genes are TRBV10-1 and TRBJ2-7; 10 bases match TRBD1. CDR1 WNHNN and CDR2 SYGVQD come from the germline V gene (reference sequence). J lost 4 bases, V lost 1 base, and 7 bases had no gene match. The CDR3 has 16 amino acids. CDR3 coding DNA: TGCGCCAGCAGTGAGTACCGGGACAGGGGTCTTTACGAGCAGTACTTC. It yields the protein CASSEYRDRGLYEQYF.

As for this clone: One end of the junction varies from germline; a read error may be responsible. This sequence joins TRBV10-3 and TRBJ1-6, with TRBD1 as a possible D gene (6 bases). Germline CDR1 ENHRY, CDR2 SYGVKD. The CDR3 loop spans 18 amino acids. CDR3 DNA sequence: TGCGCCATCAGTGAGACAACGGGAGGGGGAGGTTTTAATTCACCCCTCCACTTT. Translating gives CAISETTGGGGFNSPLHF.

The chain joins TRBV5-1 to TRBJ2-5, with a tentative D call TRBD1 (6 bases). The V gene's germline CDR1 is SGHRS and CDR2 YFSETQ. Trimming took 1 base from V and 5 from J, leaving 24 bases between them. The CDR3 is made up of 18 amino acids. CDR3 DNA: TGCGCCAGCAGCTTGTGGTGGGCACAGGGAGTGATAATTGAGACCCAGTACTTC. It yields the protein CASSLWWAQGVIIETQYF.

The J gene is TRBJ2-7, the V gene TRBV6-5; 8 bases are shared with TRBD2. Germline-derived CDR1 and CDR2 are MNHEY and SVGAGI. Germline trimming cut 4 bases from V and 0 bases from J; bases unmatched to any gene: 5. CDR3 length: 15 residues. CDR3 sequence reads: CASSWGLESSYEQYF. In DNA, the CDR3 is TGTGCCAGCAGTTGGGGACTAGAAAGCTCCTACGAGCAGTACTTC.

The chain has TRBV18 and TRBJ2-5, with D tentatively TRBD1 (6 bases). V lost 2 bases to trimming and J lost 1 base, with 14 bases between them. Germline V gives CDR1 KGHSH, CDR2 LQKENI. The CDR3 sequence is 16 residues long. The CDR3 DNA follows: TGTGCCAGCTCACCAAACCAGGGGCAACTCCAAGAGACCCAGTACTTC. Its translation is CASSPNQGQLQETQYF.

V gene TRBV7-9 combines with J gene TRBJ1-4; no firm D call. This CDR3 has 14 amino acids. Between the trimmed V and J ends, which lost 6 bases and 0 bases, there was a span of 8 bases. CDR1 is SEHNR and CDR2 is FQNEAQ in the germline V gene (reference sequence). The CDR3 protein is CASSRSATNEKLFF. CDR3 coding DNA: TGTGCCAGCAGTCGGTCGGCAACTAATGAAAAACTGTTTTTT. The full variable domain, rest sourced from reference TRBV7-9 and TRBJ1-4, is DTGVSQNPRHKITKRGQNVTFRCDPISEHNRLYWYRQTLGQGPEFLTYFQNEAQLEKSRLLSDRFSAERPKGSFSTLEIQRTEQGDSAMYLCASSRSATNEKLFFGSGTQLSVL.

The rearrangement joins TRBV7-8 to TRBJ1-4; 10 positions match TRBD1. Germline values: CDR1 SGHVS, CDR2 FQNEAQ. The CDR3 extends over 18 amino acids. V was clipped by 5 bases and J by 1 base; unmatched bases: 10. In DNA form, the CDR3 reads TGTGCCAGCAGCCCCTCCTTCGGGACAGGGGTAACTAATGAAAAACTGTTTTTT. It is translated as CASSPSFGTGVTNEKLFF.

V gene TRBV19 combines with J gene TRBJ2-7; possibly TRBD2 for D (7 bases). With 3 bases removed from V and 5 bases from J, the gap between germline ends came to 11 bases. This CDR3 has 13 residues. Germline V gene lookup returns CDR1 LNHDA and CDR2 SQIVND (reference sequence). The CDR3 is CASSMGGADEQYF. For the CDR3, the DNA is TGTGCCAGTAGTATGGGGGGGGCCGACGAGCAGTACTTC.

The genes are TRBV28 and TRBJ2-1; TRBD2 matches at 12 bases. Germline V lookup: CDR1 MDHEN, CDR2 SYDVKM. This CDR3 region has 21 residues. V dropped 1 base and J dropped 2; count of bases not matched to a gene: 15. CDR3 DNA: TGTGCCAGCAGTTTATCGGGGGGGATACTAGCGGGAGGCCCCCCCTACAATGAGCAGTTCTTC. Translating it yields CASSLSGGILAGGPPYNEQFF. Complete variable domain (other parts from reference TRBV28 and TRBJ2-1): DVKVTQSSRYLVKRTGEKVFLECVQDMDHENMFWYRQDPGLGLRLIYFSYDVKMKEKGDIPEGYSVSREKKERFSLILESASTNQTSMYLCASSLSGGILAGGPPYNEQFFGPGTRLTVL.